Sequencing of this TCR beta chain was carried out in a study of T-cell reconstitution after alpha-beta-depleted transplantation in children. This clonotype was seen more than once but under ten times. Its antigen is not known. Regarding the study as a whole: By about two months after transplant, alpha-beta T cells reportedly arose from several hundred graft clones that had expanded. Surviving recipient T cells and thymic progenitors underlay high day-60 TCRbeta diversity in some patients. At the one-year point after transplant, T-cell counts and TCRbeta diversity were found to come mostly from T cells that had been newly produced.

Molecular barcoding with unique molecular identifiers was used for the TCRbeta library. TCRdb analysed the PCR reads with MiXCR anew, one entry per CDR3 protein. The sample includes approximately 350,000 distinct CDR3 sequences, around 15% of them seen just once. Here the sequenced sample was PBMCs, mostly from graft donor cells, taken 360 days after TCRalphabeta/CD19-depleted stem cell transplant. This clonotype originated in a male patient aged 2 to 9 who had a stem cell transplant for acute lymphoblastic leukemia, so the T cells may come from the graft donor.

The CDR3 protein is CASSLWVKETQYF. CDR3 nucleotides: TGCGCCAGCAGCTTGTGGGTTAAAGAGACCCAGTACTTC. This rearrangement joins TRBV5-1 to TRBJ2-5, with D unclear. Trimming stripped 1 base from V and 3 bases from J, with 7 bases between. This CDR3 has 13 residues. Germline V lookup: CDR1 SGHRS, CDR2 YFSETQ.